This TCR beta chain was found in a study of T-cell memory formation after mild COVID-19. Across the study: Largely donor-specific sequence clusters came from two donors.

In this sample, this clonotype turned up a few times. TCRdb re-derived calls from the 5' RACE reads in MiXCR, one entry per CDR3 protein. The profile shows about 130,000 distinct CDR3 sequences, around 15% of them singletons. Germline lookup yields CDR1 LGHNA and CDR2 YNFKEQ. The CDR3 is 16 residues long. V lost 0 bases and J lost 1, with 12 bases in between. Sequenced material: PBMCs or a T cell subset sorted from them (not recorded which). This sequence originates from a man between 18 and 35 years old who had mild COVID-19 (a few samples of this study predate the infection). Cell type and time point are not known. The chain couples TRBV4-2 to TRBJ1-1; a possible D gene is TRBD1 (5 bases). The CDR3 region is CASSQESGGGNTEAFF. CDR3 sequence (DNA): TGTGCCAGCAGCCAAGAAAGTGGGGGAGGGAACACTGAAGCTTTCTTT.